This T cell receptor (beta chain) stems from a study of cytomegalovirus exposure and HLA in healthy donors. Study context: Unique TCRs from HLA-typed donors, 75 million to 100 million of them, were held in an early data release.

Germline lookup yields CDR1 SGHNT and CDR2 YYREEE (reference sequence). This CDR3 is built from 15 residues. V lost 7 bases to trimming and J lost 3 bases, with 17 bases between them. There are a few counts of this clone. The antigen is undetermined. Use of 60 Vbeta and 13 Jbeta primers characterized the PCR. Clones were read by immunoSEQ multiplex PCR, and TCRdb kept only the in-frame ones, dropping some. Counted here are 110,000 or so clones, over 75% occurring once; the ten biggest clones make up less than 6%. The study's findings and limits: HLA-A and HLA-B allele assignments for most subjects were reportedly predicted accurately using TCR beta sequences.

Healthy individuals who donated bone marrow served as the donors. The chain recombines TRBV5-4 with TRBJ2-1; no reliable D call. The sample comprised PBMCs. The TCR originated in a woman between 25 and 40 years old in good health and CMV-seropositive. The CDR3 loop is CASHVWQADYNEQFF. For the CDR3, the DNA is TGTGCCAGCCACGTCTGGCAGGCTGACTACAATGAGCAGTTCTTC.